Reported below is one T cell receptor (beta chain). The sample originates from a study of blood T cell repertoires in COVID-19. Background on the study: From T cells, B-cell-depleted T cells, or PBMCs came the material, which was cDNA or gDNA.

Per the original methods: Estimated nucleated cell counts came from reference gene primer amplification. The table came from immunoSEQ multiplex PCR; TCRdb's copy has only in-frame clones and leaves some out. V, J and clone size reflect that table, while D and trimming were determined from the DNA. The sample records 350,000 to 400,000 clones, roughly 90% being singletons. V dropped 3 bases and J dropped 2 bases, with 12 bases sitting between them. This CDR3 comprises 14 residues. Per germline, CDR1 SGHRS and CDR2 YFSETQ. The study recruited people aged about 18 to 95 years across approximately 23 US areas.

Input material: PBMCs or T cells enriched from blood (not recorded which). This TCR derives from a woman aged 25-40 years with acute COVID-19. The chain recombines TRBV5-1 with TRBJ2-7, with D possibly being TRBD1 (6 bases). CDR3 in amino acids: CASSYSTGPYEQYF. DNA of the CDR3: TGCGCCAGCAGCTACTCAACAGGGCCCTACGAGCAGTACTTC.